The sample holds many counts of the clone carrying this T cell receptor (beta chain). The antigen is not known. This sample was taken from a study of T cell repertoires in cytomegalovirus infection. TCRdb re-derived calls from the reads in MiXCR, one entry per CDR3 protein. The top ten clones hold 10% to 13% of a sample with about 460,000 distinct CDR3 sequences, around 10% of them seen once. Study results and caveats: There were HLA-C-restricted CMV-specific TCR beta clonotypes dominating the ex vivo response. Individuals carrying CMV plus the relevant HLA were identified by cumulative frequency of public TCR beta families.

The CDR3 is 15 residues long. The V end was cut by 1 base, the J end by 2 bases, with 6 bases between. Per the germline V gene, CDR1 is SGHTA and CDR2 is FQGNSA. Source material: PBMCs. The rearrangement links TRBV7-2 to TRBJ1-6; D gene uncertain. The clonotype originates from a human donor in good health (CMV status not recorded). Some clones in this sample may be carry-over from other donors' samples. CDR3 in amino acids: CASSLDGTYNSPLHF. As DNA, the CDR3 is TGTGCCAGCAGCTTAGACGGGACCTATAATTCACCCCTCCACTTT. Full variable domain (remainder filled in from reference TRBV7-2 and TRBJ1-6): GAGVSQSPSNKVTEKGKDVELRCDPISGHTALYWYRQSLGQGLEFLIYFQGNSAPDKSGLPSDRFSAERTGGSVSTLTIQRTQQEDSAVYLCASSLDGTYNSPLHFGNGTRLTVT.